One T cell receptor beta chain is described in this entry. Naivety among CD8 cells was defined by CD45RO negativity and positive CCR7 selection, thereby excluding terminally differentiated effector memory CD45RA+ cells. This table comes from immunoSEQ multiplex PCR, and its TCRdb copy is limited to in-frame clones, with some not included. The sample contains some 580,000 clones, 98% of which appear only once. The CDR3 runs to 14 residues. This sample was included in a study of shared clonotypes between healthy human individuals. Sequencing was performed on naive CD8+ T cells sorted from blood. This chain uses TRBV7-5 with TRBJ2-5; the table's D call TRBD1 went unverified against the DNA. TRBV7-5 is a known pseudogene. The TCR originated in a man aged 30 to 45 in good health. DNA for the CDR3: TGTGTCAGAAGCTCTGGACAGGGAGTAGAGACCCAGTACTTC. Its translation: CVRSSGQGVETQYF.